The rows below give T cell receptor beta chains drawn from one sample of a study of cytomegalovirus exposure and HLA in healthy donors. Data came from immunoSEQ multiplex PCR; TCRdb stores just in-frame clones and leaves some out. This sample carries under 150,000 clones, 80% of them seen once, and the ten largest clones take 2% to 3%. The sample taken for sequencing was PBMCs. These receptors originate from a man aged 50-59 years in good health and CMV-seronegative. Each CDR3 is given with its conserved first and last residue. Fields, in order: D gene, J gene, V gene, clone size, CDR3 DNA, CDR3 protein. D genes are given only for firm matches. Where a row states a size, it is once, few, many or the class of an expanded clone; other rows omit it.

TRBD1 TRBJ1-5 TRBV5-1 - TGCGCCAGCAGCTTGGGGACAGGGCGTAGCAATCAGCCCCAGCATTTT CASSLGTGRSNQPQHF
- TRBJ2-7 TRBV29-1 - TGCAGCGTTGGGGCGCAGTCCCTCGAGCAGTACTTC CSVGAQSLEQYF
- TRBJ1-5 TRBV27 - TGTGCCAGCAGTTTAAGGGCAGGGCCCGGCAATCAGCCCCAGCATTTT CASSLRAGPGNQPQHF
TRBD2 TRBJ2-5 TRBV7-9 - TGTGCCAGCAGCTTACTTGGGACTATCGCGCAAGAGACCCAGTACTTC CASSLLGTIAQETQYF
- TRBJ1-1 TRBV5-1 few TGCGCCAGCAGCTTAGACAGTTTCACTGAAGCTTTCTTT CASSLDSFTEAFF
TRBD2 TRBJ2-2 TRBV5-1 few TGCGCCAGCAGCCGAGCGGGAGGGGACACCGGGGAGCTGTTTTTT CASSRAGGDTGELFF
- TRBJ2-7 TRBV6-5 few TGTGCCAGCAGTTACTCGAGCGCGAACTCCTACGAGCAGTACTTC CASSYSSANSYEQYF
- TRBJ2-6 TRBV11-2 few TGTGCCAGCAGCTCAATCCGACTGCTCTCTGGGGCCAACGTCCTGACTTTC CASSSIRLLSGANVLTF
- TRBJ2-6 TRBV5-4 - TGTGCCAGCAGCCGAGGGCTAGGTGGGGCCAACGTCCTGACTTTC CASSRGLGGANVLTF
- TRBJ1-1 TRBV1 - TGCACCAGCAGCCAAGTCAGGGAACCTGAAGCTTTCTTT CTSSQVREPEAFF
TRBD2 TRBJ2-7 TRBV5-1 once TGCGCCAGCAGCCCAACTGGACTAGCGGGAGGAATATCCTACGAGCAGTACTTC CASSPTGLAGGISYEQYF
- TRBJ2-3 TRBV7-2 - TGTGCCAGCAGCTTAGCGCGCGGGGATACGCAGTATTTT CASSLARGDTQYF
TRBD1 TRBJ1-2 TRBV18 once TGTGCCAGCTCCCGGGACAGCCAAATCTATGGCTACACCTTC CASSRDSQIYGYTF
TRBD1 TRBJ1-5 TRBV9 few TGTGCCAGCAGCGTAGCGGCAGGGGGAAATCAGCCCCAGCATTTT CASSVAAGGNQPQHF
- TRBJ2-3 TRBV9 few TGTGCCAGCAGCCCCAGGACAGCTAGCACAGATACGCAGTATTTT CASSPRTASTDTQYF
- TRBJ1-3 TRBV2 - TGTGCCAGCAGTGAAGACGGGGGGCCCGGAAACACCATATATTTT CASSEDGGPGNTIYF
- TRBJ1-5 TRBV19 - TGTGCCAGTAGTATGTTAGGGGATAGCAATCAGCCCCAGCATTTT CASSMLGDSNQPQHF
- TRBJ1-5 TRBV2 - TGTGCCAGCAGTGAGGACAGAGGCAATCAGCCCCAGCATTTT CASSEDRGNQPQHF
TRBD2 TRBJ2-5 TRBV6-4 once TGTGCCAGCAGCCCCGTTTGGACTAGCGAAACTGGGGTCCAGTACTTC CASSPVWTSETGVQYF
- TRBJ1-1 TRBV19 - TGTGCCAGTACCAATTGGGGAGCGAACACTGAAGCTTTCTTT CASTNWGANTEAFF
TRBD1 TRBJ2-2 TRBV28 few TGTGCCAGCAGCAAGGACAGGGCCGTAACCGGGGAGCTGTTTTTT CASSKDRAVTGELFF
- TRBJ1-1 TRBV7-3 - TGTGCCAGCAGTATTGGGGGCGGAAACACTGAAGCTTTCTTT CASSIGGGNTEAFF
TRBD1 TRBJ1-6 TRBV18 - TGTGCCAGCTCATCAGCCGGGACAGGGCAATCACCCCTCCACTTT CASSSAGTGQSPLHF
- TRBJ1-2 TRBV2 - TGTGCCAGCAGTGATACCGGGATTAACTATGGCTACACCTTC CASSDTGINYGYTF
- TRBJ2-7 TRBV6-1 - TGTGCCAGCGAAGTTCAGGGTCCCGACTACGAGCAGTACTTC CASEVQGPDYEQYF
TRBD1 TRBJ2-7 TRBV29-1 - TGCAGCGTGGCCTTAGGGCAGGGGGACGAGCAGTACTTC CSVALGQGDEQYF
TRBD2 TRBJ2-3 TRBV6-5 - TGTGCCAGCACCCTAAGCGGGACTAGCACAGATACGCAGTATTTT CASTLSGTSTDTQYF
TRBD2 TRBJ2-7 TRBV9 - TGTGCCAGCAGCGTGACTAGCGGCTACGAGCAGTACTTC CASSVTSGYEQYF
- TRBJ2-5 TRBV5-1 - TGCGCCAGCAGCTTGGCCCCCGGAGCGGGTGTGGAGACCCAGTACTTC CASSLAPGAGVETQYF
TRBD1 TRBJ1-1 TRBV13 - TGTGCCAGCAGCCCGGACAGGGGATGGGACACTGAAGCTTTCTTT CASSPDRGWDTEAFF
- TRBJ2-3 TRBV7-3 - TGTGCCAGCAGGGACAGCTATAGCACAGATACGCAGTATTTT CASRDSYSTDTQYF
TRBD2 TRBJ2-7 TRBV11-3 once TGTGCCAGCAGCCCCCTCCGCGGGGCGGGAGGTCCTTACGAGCAGTACTTC CASSPLRGAGGPYEQYF
TRBD1 TRBJ2-5 TRBV11-2 few TGTGCCAGCAGCTTAGGCGGGGACAGGGGGTGGGAGACCCAGTACTTC CASSLGGDRGWETQYF
TRBD1 TRBJ1-1 TRBV6-5 - TGTGCCAGCAGTTCCGGACAGGGGGCGAGAAACACTGAAGCTTTCTTT CASSSGQGARNTEAFF
- TRBJ1-2 TRBV7-9 once TGTGCCAGCAGCCCCGGGGGGGACTATGGCTACACCTTC CASSPGGDYGYTF
TRBD2 TRBJ2-3 TRBV7-7 once TGTGCTAGCAGCCTAGGGACCAGCGGGAGCCACACAGATACGCAGTATTTT CASSLGTSGSHTDTQYF
TRBD2 TRBJ2-7 TRBV2 - TGTGCCAGCAGTGATTGGGGACTATCCTACGAGCAGTACTTC CASSDWGLSYEQYF
TRBD1 TRBJ2-1 TRBV7-6 - TGTGCCAGCAGCTTCGGACAGGGAGGTAGCAATGAGCAGTTCTTC CASSFGQGGSNEQFF
TRBD1 TRBJ2-3 TRBV9 - TGTGCCAGCAGCGCGGCGGGACAGGGCGCCGATACGCAGTATTTT CASSAAGQGADTQYF
TRBD1 TRBJ1-1 TRBV23-1 - TGCGCCAGCGGGGGGACAGGGGAGAACACTGAAGCTTTCTTT CASGGTGENTEAFF
TRBD1 TRBJ1-2 TRBV30 once TGTGCCTGGGGAAGTATACCGGGACAGGGTTATGGCTACACCTTC CAWGSIPGQGYGYTF
TRBD1 TRBJ1-4 TRBV29-1 - TGCAGCGCCTCACCCCAGGGGGCGCGTGAAAAACTGTTTTTT CSASPQGAREKLFF
TRBD2 TRBJ2-7 TRBV16 - TGTGCCAGCAGCCCCACGTCGGGGGGCGAGCAGTACTTC CASSPTSGGEQYF
TRBD2 TRBJ2-2 TRBV29-1 - TGCAGCGTTGAAACAGCGGGGAGGAACACCGGGGAGCTGTTTTTT CSVETAGRNTGELFF
- TRBJ2-3 TRBV5-5 - TGTGCCAGCAGCTTGTCGGGCACAGATACGCAGTATTTT CASSLSGTDTQYF